Listed here is a single TCR beta chain. Its cognate antigen is unknown. The data stem from a study of cytomegalovirus exposure and HLA in healthy donors. About the research overall: Out of about 360 genotyped donors, 81% belonged to the Caucasian-associated ancestry cluster. Study findings and constraints: Indistinguishable V segments, including TRBV6-2 and TRBV6-3, were excluded. The study found most TCR sequences rare, yet found some public TCRs in many donors.

Germline-derived CDR1 and CDR2 are SGHTA and FQGTGA. The CDR3 is made up of 12 amino acids. The V end was cut by 5 bases, the J end by 1 base, with 5 bases between. 60 Vbeta and 13 Jbeta primers were used in PCR. Method: immunoSEQ multiplex PCR; TCRdb's copy keeps in-frame clones and lacks some. Of hundreds of thousands of clones in the sample, 75% to 90% were seen once. This receptor was identified in a woman aged 18 to 35 in good health and CMV-seronegative. The material sequenced was PBMCs. The chain couples TRBV7-3 to TRBJ1-2; no firm D call. The CDR3 DNA follows: TGTGCCAGCAGCGAGAATAACTATGGCTACACCTTC. It translates to CASSENNYGYTF.